The rows below give T cell receptor beta chains drawn from one sample of a study of T cell changes during pregnancy in multiple sclerosis. Only in-frame clones appear in the TCRdb table, and some are missing; sequencing was by immunoSEQ multiplex PCR. Seen here are tens of thousands of clones, 84% observed once, and the top ten hold 0.64%. Material: CD4+ T cells from peripheral blood mononuclear cells, obtained before pregnancy. The receptors here all came from a female donor with multiple sclerosis, enrolled in a pregnancy study. Both conserved end residues are part of each CDR3.

len	v_gene	j_gene	CDR3aa
16	TRBV4-2	TRBJ2-3	CASSQASGSGTDTQYF
16	TRBV10-3	TRBJ1-5	CAISERHDSLGQPQHF
12	TRBV7-2	TRBJ1-1	CASSSDRVKAFF
15	TRBV7-8	TRBJ2-1	CASRPERVNYNEQFF
18	TRBV7-3	TRBJ2-1	CASSLIPGRQLIYNEQFF
15	TRBV2	TRBJ1-4	CASRVSGTGVEKLFF
15	TRBV6-6	TRBJ2-3	CASRSRDRGRDTQYF
14	TRBV7-9	TRBJ1-6	CASRLYTDNSPLHF
15	TRBV28	TRBJ1-2	CASSTGQGVSYGYTF
15	TRBV5-1	TRBJ2-3	CASSYSGGDTDTQYF
14	TRBV7-2	TRBJ2-1	CASSLDQGRNEQFF
15	TRBV29-1	TRBJ1-2	CSVEDLGQGWNGYTF
14	TRBV6-5	TRBJ2-5	CASSRLDRRETQYF
12	TRBV19	TRBJ1-1	CASRDSFTEAFF
15	TRBV19	TRBJ2-1	CASSTLNRGLNEQFF
16	TRBV7-8	TRBJ2-3	CASSSGTSGRTDTQYF
17	TRBV5-6	TRBJ1-5	CASSLSEGRGPGQPQHF
14	TRBV14	TRBJ2-1	CASSQDVGRYEQFF
16	TRBV5-4	TRBJ2-2	CASSPHTGGNTGELFF
17	TRBV11-2	TRBJ2-7	CASSLATLAGSAYEQYF
15	TRBV2	TRBJ1-1	CASSETRLMNTEAFF
15	TRBV6-5	TRBJ1-1	CASSYSMALNTEAFF
14	TRBV9	TRBJ1-4	CASSSAAGGEKLFF